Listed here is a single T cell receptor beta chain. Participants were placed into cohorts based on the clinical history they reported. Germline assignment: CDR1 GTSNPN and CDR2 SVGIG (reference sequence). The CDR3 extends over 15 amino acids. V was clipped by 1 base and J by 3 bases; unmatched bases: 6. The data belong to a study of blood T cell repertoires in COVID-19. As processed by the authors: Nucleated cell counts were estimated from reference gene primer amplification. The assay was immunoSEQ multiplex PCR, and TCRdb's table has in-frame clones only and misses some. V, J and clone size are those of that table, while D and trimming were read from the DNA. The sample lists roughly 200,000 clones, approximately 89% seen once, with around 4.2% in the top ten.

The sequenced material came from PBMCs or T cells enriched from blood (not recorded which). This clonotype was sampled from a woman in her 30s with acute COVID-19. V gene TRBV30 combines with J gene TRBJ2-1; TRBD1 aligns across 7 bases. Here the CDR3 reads CAWSAGDRVYNEQFF. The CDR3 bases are TGTGCCTGGAGTGCGGGTGACAGGGTCTACAATGAGCAGTTCTTC.